Listed here are 21 T cell receptor beta chains from one sample, sequenced in a study of tumor-infiltrating lymphocytes in localized non-small cell lung cancer. Profiled with immunoSEQ multiplex PCR; TCRdb holds only in-frame clones, not every one. The sample consists of 20,000 to 25,000 clones, approximately 64% of them appearing once. The material sequenced was lung tumor tissue. These TCRs come from a human donor with non-small cell lung cancer.

CDR3 sequence reads: CASSEAGSNYGYTF. CDR3 coding DNA: TGTGCCAGCAGTGAAGCCGGCAGTAACTATGGCTACACCTTC. The genes are TRBV6-1 and TRBJ1-2; D is ambiguous. V lost 0 bases and J lost 1, with 6 bases in between. Germline V gene lookup returns CDR1 MNHNS and CDR2 SASEGT. CDR3 length: 14 residues.

The rearrangement uses TRBV5-4 and TRBJ1-3, with TRBD1 as a possible D gene (5 bases). This CDR3 has 14 amino acids. The ends were cut back, 5 bases at V and 4 bases at J, with 13 bases in the middle. Germline V gene sequence: CDR1 SGHNT, CDR2 YYREEE (reference sequence). This CDR3 reads CASRDGTAGNTIYF. The CDR3 DNA follows: TGTGCCAGCAGGGACGGGACTGCCGGAAACACCATATATTTT.

This chain uses TRBV5-6 with TRBJ1-2, with D unresolved. The CDR3 has 13 amino acids. In germline, CDR1 is SGHDT, CDR2 YYEEEE. V gave up 0 bases and J gave up 1 base, with 4 bases separating them. The CDR3 bases are TGTGCCAGCAGCTTGGGAATTAACTATGGCTACACCTTC. Encoded protein: CASSLGINYGYTF.

V and J are TRBV2 and TRBJ1-6; weak D call: TRBD1 (5 bases). CDR3 length: 13 residues. Germline CDR1 and CDR2: SNHLY and FYNNEI. The ends were cut back, 8 bases at V and 9 bases at J, with 14 bases in the middle. In DNA, the CDR3 is TGTGCCAGCCGGGGGGAGGGAGGTTCACCCCTCCACTTT. It codes for CASRGEGGSPLHF.

V is TRBV10-3 and J is TRBJ1-2, with 8 bases fitting TRBD1. This CDR3 spans 15 amino acids. V lost 2 bases to trimming and J lost 13 bases; unmatched junction nucleotides: 15. Germline V gene sequence: CDR1 ENHRY, CDR2 SYGVKD. CDR3 sequence (DNA): TGTGCCATCAGTGAGACCAACCTCGGGACAGGTGCCTTCACCTTC. Translation gives CAISETNLGTGAFTF.

The chain joins TRBV19 to TRBJ2-1, with TRBD2 identical over 10 bases. The CDR3 spans 15 residues. With V trimmed by 2 bases and J by 6 bases, 4 bases remained unmatched. Germline CDR1 is LNHDA and CDR2 is SQIVND (reference sequence). Written as DNA, the CDR3 is TGTGCCAGTAGTATATCAGGACTAGCGGTCAATGAGCAGTTCTTC. It codes for CASSISGLAVNEQFF.

V usage is TRBV10-2 and J usage is TRBJ2-7; 11 nucleotides agree with TRBD2. CDR3 length: 14 residues. Germline V gene lookup returns CDR1 WSHSY and CDR2 SAAADI. V gave up 4 bases and J gave up 3 bases; unmatched junction bases: 2. CDR3 loop: CASSGLAGSYEQYF. CDR3 coding DNA: TGCGCCAGCAGTGGACTAGCGGGGAGCTACGAGCAGTACTTC.

The gene calls are TRBV2 and TRBJ2-5; 7 bases map to TRBD2. In germline, CDR1 is SNHLY, CDR2 FYNNEI. The CDR3 loop spans 15 amino acids. Losses at the gene ends were 0 bases for V and 5 bases for J; bases not matched to a gene: 6. The CDR3 DNA reads as TGTGCCAGCAGTGAAGCGGGGCGGGAGCAGGAGACCCAGTACTTC. Amino acids: CASSEAGREQETQYF.

This clone was observed a few times. The chain carries TRBV4-1 and TRBJ2-5, with TRBD2 as a possible D gene (6 bases). V lost 1 base to trimming and J lost 2 bases, with 8 bases between them. This CDR3 has 14 amino acids. Germline CDR1 MGHRA, CDR2 YSYEKL. The CDR3, as DNA: TGCGCCAGCAGCCAAGGACTAGAGCAAGAGACCCAGTACTTC. This encodes CASSQGLEQETQYF.

The V call is TRBV18, the J call TRBJ2-7; possibly TRBD1 for D (6 bases). CDR1 is KGHSH and CDR2 is LQKENI in the germline V gene. The CDR3 has 12 amino acids. V dropped 6 bases and J dropped 3 bases, with 9 bases sitting between them. The CDR3 spells CASSGTNYEQYF. The CDR3 nucleotides read TGTGCCAGCTCTGGGACAAACTACGAGCAGTACTTC.

This clone was detected a few times. V gene TRBV20-1 combines with J gene TRBJ1-1; D uncertain. There are 10 residues in the CDR3. The V gene's germline CDR1 is DFQATT and CDR2 SNEGSKA (reference sequence). Trimming pared 6 bases from V and 8 bases from J, leaving 10 bases between. CDR3 protein: CSAQPTEAFF. The CDR3 DNA sequence: TGCAGTGCCCAACCAACAGAAGCTTTCTTT.

This clone came up a few times. The chain is built from TRBV27 and TRBJ2-5; D assignment may be TRBD1 or TRBD2 (5 bases each). The CDR3 runs to 13 residues. The ends were cut back, 6 bases at V and 7 bases at J, with 15 bases in the middle. CDR1 is MNHEY and CDR2 is SMNVEV in the germline V gene (reference sequence). The CDR3 spells CASSSGSRGTQYF. The CDR3 DNA reads as TGTGCCAGCAGCTCAGGGTCGAGGGGGACCCAGTACTTC.

The chain employs TRBV5-1 and TRBJ1-1; 8 bases match TRBD1. This CDR3 is built from 15 residues. CDR1 is SGHRS, CDR2 YFSETQ, per germline. V gave up 2 bases and J gave up 3 bases; unmatched junction bases: 6. The CDR3 DNA reads TGCGCCAGCAGCTTTCAGGGGGCGACGGACACTGAAGCTTTCTTT. As protein: CASSFQGATDTEAFF.

This clone was observed a few times. V usage is TRBV5-1 and J usage is TRBJ2-2; the D gene is possibly TRBD2 (6 bases). The CDR3 spans 15 residues. V lost 2 bases and J 4 bases, leaving 12 bases between the germline ends. Germline V gene lookup returns CDR1 SGHRS and CDR2 YFSETQ. The CDR3, as DNA: TGCGCCAGCAGCTTTCTGGAGGGAAGCACCGGGGAGCTGTTTTTT. This translates into CASSFLEGSTGELFF.

The chain employs TRBV7-8 and TRBJ2-1, with 9 bases identical to TRBD2. With 7 bases clipped from V and 1 base from J, the junction kept 5 bases outside the gene matches. The germline V gene encodes CDR1 SGHVS and CDR2 FQNEAQ. CDR3 length equals 15 residues. The CDR3 is CASTIAGESYNEQFF. In DNA, the CDR3 is TGTGCCAGCACCATAGCGGGAGAGTCCTACAATGAGCAGTTCTTC.

This clone was picked up one time. This chain links TRBV7-3 with TRBJ2-3; tentatively, D is TRBD2 (6 bases). This CDR3 comprises 16 residues. V lost 2 bases and J 0 bases, leaving 12 bases between the germline ends. Germline V CDR1 and CDR2: SGHTA, FQGTGA. CDR3 region: CASSLSAGFSTDTQYF. The CDR3 nucleotides read TGTGCCAGCAGCTTATCGGCGGGATTCAGCACAGATACGCAGTATTTT.

This chain links TRBV7-9 with TRBJ1-4, with D possibly TRBD1 on 5 matching bases. CDR1 is SEHNR and CDR2 is FQNEAQ in the germline V gene (reference sequence). This CDR3 spans 13 amino acids. V lost 4 bases and J lost 15, with 18 bases in between. CDR3 DNA sequence: TGTGCCAGCAGCTCCCAGGGCAGCCGGCCCATGTTTTTT. Residues: CASSSQGSRPMFF.

The chain has TRBV2 and TRBJ2-7, with 8 bases aligning to TRBD2. The CDR3 has 13 residues. J lost 6 bases, V lost 6 bases, and 7 bases had no gene match. From germline, CDR1 is SNHLY and CDR2 FYNNEI. For the CDR3, the DNA is TGTGCCAGCAGGGCCGGGACTAGTGGCGAGCAGTACTTC. Translation gives CASRAGTSGEQYF.

There are a few counts of this clone. The chain couples TRBV28 to TRBJ2-7; 8 bases fit TRBD1. The V and J ends lost 4 bases and 2 bases, in that order; junction bases with no gene match: 10. Germline V gives CDR1 MDHEN, CDR2 SYDVKM. The CDR3 loop spans 16 amino acids. The CDR3 sequence is CASSSPGQGNTYEQYF. CDR3 coding DNA: TGTGCCAGCAGTTCTCCCGGACAGGGAAATACCTACGAGCAGTACTTC.

This chain uses TRBV28 with TRBJ1-3; D possibly corresponds to TRBD1 (6 bases). The germline V gene encodes CDR1 MDHEN and CDR2 SYDVKM. Trimming left V 2 bases short and J 3 bases short, with 11 bases between. The CDR3 has 15 amino acids. The CDR3 loop reads CASSLRGADGNTIYF. CDR3 DNA: TGTGCCAGCAGTTTAAGGGGGGCAGATGGAAACACCATATATTTT.

This clone was counted between two and nine times. The gene calls are TRBV7-9 and TRBJ2-7, with D possibly matching TRBD2 (5 bases). This CDR3 spans 13 amino acids. V was shortened by 0 bases and J by 2 bases, with 5 bases between the two germline ends. Germline V gene sequence: CDR1 SEHNR, CDR2 FQNEAQ (reference sequence). The CDR3 region is CASSLAGTYEQYF. The CDR3 bases are TGTGCCAGCAGCTTAGCCGGGACCTACGAGCAGTACTTC.